Following are 21 T cell receptor beta chains from one sample sequenced in a study of shared clonotypes between healthy human individuals. TCRdb's table, derived via immunoSEQ multiplex PCR, lists solely in-frame clones and lacks some. The sample yields about 1.1 million clones, approximately 75% seen once. Material: memory CD4+ T cells from PBMCs. The subset: CD45RA-negative fraction. These TCRs come from a young man in good health. Some clones in this sample may be carry-over from other donors' samples.

V is TRBV10-3 and J is TRBJ2-5, with D perhaps being TRBD1 or TRBD2 (5 bases each). There are 16 residues in the CDR3. CDR1 is ENHRY, CDR2 SYGVKD, per germline. Trimming took 0 bases from V and 2 from J, leaving 13 bases between them. The CDR3 loop reads CAISESTGTGQETQYF. The DNA of the CDR3 is TGTGCCATCAGTGAGTCGACCGGGACGGGGCAAGAGACCCAGTACTTC.

The chain has TRBV28 and TRBJ2-7; 7 bases match TRBD1. This CDR3 is 11 amino acids long. Germline V CDR1 and CDR2: MDHEN, SYDVKM. V lost 10 bases, J lost 12 bases, and 12 bases stayed unmatched. CDR3 sequence reads: CAISTSRGRYF. The CDR3, as DNA: TGTGCCATCTCGACAAGCAGGGGGAGGTACTTC. The full variable domain, rest sourced from reference TRBV28 and TRBJ2-7, is DVKVTQSSRYLVKRTGEKVFLECVQDMDHENMFWYRQDPGLGLRLIYFSYDVKMKEKGDIPEGYSVSREKKERFSLILESASTNQTSMYLCAISTSRGRYFGPGTRLTVT.

The chain links TRBV11-2 to TRBJ2-3; D remains unclear. CDR1 is SGHAT and CDR2 is FQNNGV in the germline V gene. CDR3 length: 14 residues. Trimming shortened V by 5 bases and J by 0 bases, and 9 bases separated the two germline ends. The CDR3, as DNA: TGTGCCAGCAGCCTCGGAACTAGCACAGATACGCAGTATTTT. It yields the protein CASSLGTSTDTQYF.

The rearrangement joins TRBV30 to TRBJ1-2, with 8 bases fitting TRBD1. Germline-derived CDR1 and CDR2 are GTSNPN and SVGIG (reference sequence). This CDR3 spans 14 amino acids. V dropped 3 bases and J dropped 5; count of bases not matched to a gene: 8. Here the CDR3 reads CAWSPNRGGYGYTF. CDR3 nucleotide sequence: TGTGCCTGGAGCCCGAACAGGGGGGGATATGGCTACACCTTC.

This sequence joins TRBV6-6 and TRBJ2-7, with D possibly being TRBD2 (6 bases). CDR1 is MNHNY and CDR2 is SVGAGI in the germline V gene (reference sequence). Trimming removed 2 bases at V and 4 bases at J, with 15 bases between. The CDR3 loop spans 15 amino acids. The CDR3 coding sequence is TGTGCCAGCAGTTACCCCCAGCGGGCTTCTTACGAGCAGTACTTC. Protein sequence: CASSYPQRASYEQYF.

The sample holds many counts of this clone. The chain is built from TRBV5-6 and TRBJ2-7, with D possibly matching TRBD1 (6 bases). CDR3 size: 15 residues. The V end lost 4 bases, the J end lost 4 bases, and 18 bases lay between the germline ends. Germline loops: CDR1 SGHDT, CDR2 YYEEEE. CDR3 sequence: CASSRPGTILYEQYF. The CDR3 DNA is TGTGCCAGCAGCCGTCCCGGGACAATTCTTTACGAGCAGTACTTC. Full variable domain (missing parts from reference TRBV5-6 and TRBJ2-7): DAGVTQSPTHLIKTRGQQVTLRCSPKSGHDTVSWYQQALGQGPQFIFQYYEEEERQRGNFPDRFSGHQFPNYSSELNVNALLLGDSALYLCASSRPGTILYEQYFGPGTRLTVT.

This chain connects TRBV6-5 to TRBJ1-3, with 7 bases aligning to TRBD1. CDR1 is MNHEY and CDR2 is SVGAGI in the germline V gene. The CDR3 runs to 14 residues. The V segment lost 7 bases and the J segment 2 bases; nucleotides outside the gene matches: 5. The CDR3 region is CASKTGRTGNTIYF. Here the CDR3 DNA reads TGTGCCAGCAAGACAGGGAGAACTGGAAACACCATATATTTT.

V and J are TRBV7-9 and TRBJ2-2; 7 bases align to TRBD1. The CDR3 totals 16 residues. Unmatched junction bases numbered 6, after V lost 4 bases and J lost 1 base. Germline V gene sequence: CDR1 SEHNR, CDR2 FQNEAQ (reference sequence). CDR3 in amino acids: CASSSPWTGNTGELFF. In DNA, the CDR3 is TGTGCCAGCAGCTCCCCCTGGACAGGGAACACCGGGGAGCTGTTTTTT. The full variable domain, rest sourced from reference TRBV7-9 and TRBJ2-2, is DTGVSQNPRHKITKRGQNVTFRCDPISEHNRLYWYRQTLGQGPEFLTYFQNEAQLEKSRLLSDRFSAERPKGSFSTLEIQRTEQGDSAMYLCASSSPWTGNTGELFFGEGSRLTVL.

Comments on this clone: A junction end diverges from the germline sequence, so it may reflect a read error. This CDR3 is also generated by other DNA sequences in the sample. J is TRBJ1-1 and V is TRBV30; D is unclear. Germline assignment: CDR1 GTSNPN and CDR2 SVGIG (reference sequence). This CDR3 spans 13 amino acids. CDR3 coding DNA: TGTGCCTGGAGTGACACGTGGAACACCGAAGCTTTCTTT. This sequence encodes CAWSDTWNTEAFF.

The genes are TRBV7-2 and TRBJ2-7, with D possibly being TRBD1 or TRBD2 (5 bases each). CDR1 is SGHTA, CDR2 FQGNSA, per germline. V lost 5 bases to trimming and J lost 2 bases, with 16 bases between them. The CDR3 sequence is 15 residues long. CDR3 in DNA: TGTGCCAGCAGCCATCCCCCGGGACGCGCCTACGAGCAGTACTTC. It encodes CASSHPPGRAYEQYF.

V gene TRBV7-8 combines with J gene TRBJ2-7; TRBD2 agrees at 9 bases. Germline CDR1 is SGHVS and CDR2 is FQNEAQ. Trimming took 5 bases from V and 2 from J; bases not matched to a gene: 7. The CDR3 spans 15 residues. CDR3 DNA sequence: TGTGCCAGCAGCCCACGGGGACTAGCAGCCTACGAGCAGTACTTC. Translation: CASSPRGLAAYEQYF. Based on the CDR3 plus reference TRBV7-8 and TRBJ2-7, the full variable domain is GAGVSQSPRYKVAKRGQDVALRCDPISGHVSLFWYQQALGQGPEFLTYFQNEAQLDKSGLPSDRFFAERPEGSVSTLKIQRTQQEDSAVYLCASSPRGLAAYEQYFGPGTRLTVT.

The CDR3 protein is CASSLNSGDTEAFF. CDR3 nucleotides: TGTGCCAGCAGCTTAAACTCAGGGGACACTGAAGCTTTCTTT. This chain connects TRBV5-4 to TRBJ1-1, with D possibly TRBD1 on 6 matching bases. The germline V gene has CDR1 SGHNT and CDR2 YYREEE (reference sequence). V dropped 2 bases and J dropped 3 bases, with 11 bases sitting between them. The CDR3 is 14 residues long. Supplemented by reference TRBV5-4 and TRBJ1-1, the full variable domain reads ETGVTQSPTHLIKTRGQQVTLRCSSQSGHNTVSWYQQALGQGPQFIFQYYREEENGRGNFPPRFSGLQFPNYSSELNVNALELDDSALYLCASSLNSGDTEAFFGQGTRLTVV.

The chain combines TRBV13 with TRBJ2-2, with TRBD2 matching 7 bases. V shed 5 bases, J shed 4 bases, and the junction held 7 bases outside the gene matches. This CDR3 is built from 15 residues. CDR1 PRHDT and CDR2 FYEKMQ come from the germline V gene (reference sequence). The CDR3 DNA is TGTGCCAGCAGCCTACGGGGGGAGGGCACCGGGGAGCTGTTTTTT. It yields the protein CASSLRGEGTGELFF.

This chain connects TRBV11-1 to TRBJ2-1; tentatively, D is TRBD2 (6 bases). V was cut by 8 bases and J by 0 bases, with 17 bases left in between. CDR3 length: 16 amino acids. CDR1 and CDR2 from the germline V gene are SGHAT and FQDESV (reference sequence). The CDR3 reads CASGGTGTSSYNEQFF. CDR3 coding DNA: TGTGCCAGCGGAGGGACTGGGACTTCCTCCTACAATGAGCAGTTCTTC.

The chain uses TRBV15 and TRBJ2-7; D unresolved. Germline V lookup: CDR1 LNHNV, CDR2 YYDKDF (reference sequence). The CDR3 covers 13 residues. Trimming removed 0 bases from V and 6 bases from J, with 9 bases in between. The CDR3 bases are TGTGCCACCAGCAGAGATCCGGTGAGCGAGCAGTACTTC. Translating it yields CATSRDPVSEQYF.

In DNA form, the CDR3 reads TGTGCCAGCAGCCGGGACCTGAACACCGGGGAGCTGTTTTTT. It is translated as CASSRDLNTGELFF. The V and J genes are TRBV5-4 and TRBJ2-2; D tentatively reads TRBD1 or TRBD2 (5 bases each). The CDR3 is 14 residues long. From germline, CDR1 is SGHNT and CDR2 YYREEE (reference sequence). The ends were cut back, 4 bases at V and 1 base at J, with 8 bases in the middle.

This clone was recorded only once. The chain uses TRBV2 and TRBJ2-7, with 9 bases aligning to TRBD1. The CDR3 is 15 amino acids. Looked up from germline, CDR1 is SNHLY and CDR2 is FYNNEI. The V gene end was trimmed by 6 bases and the J gene end by 1 base; junction bases not matched to a gene: 7. The CDR3 region has the DNA TGTGCCAGCAGCGAACAGGGGGCTAATTCCTACGAGCAGTACTTC. Encoded protein: CASSEQGANSYEQYF.

The chain combines TRBV2 with TRBJ2-7; the match to TRBD2 covers 8 bases. Per germline, CDR1 SNHLY and CDR2 FYNNEI. V was pared by 6 bases and J by 0 bases, with 7 bases of the junction left unmatched. The CDR3 spans 15 residues. The chain's CDR3 is CASRQTSASSYEQYF. CDR3 DNA: TGTGCCAGCAGGCAGACTAGCGCGAGCTCCTACGAGCAGTACTTC.

V is TRBV29-1 and J is TRBJ2-5, with 8 nucleotides matching TRBD2. V trimming: 1 base; J trimming: 6 bases; junction bases outside the gene matches: 4. CDR3 length: 13 residues. CDR1 is SQVTM and CDR2 is ANQGSEA in the germline V gene. This CDR3 reads CSVEGVAGKTQYF. CDR3 in DNA: TGCAGCGTTGAAGGGGTAGCGGGGAAGACCCAGTACTTC.

This rearrangement joins TRBV2 to TRBJ2-7; tentative D call: TRBD2 (5 bases). From germline, CDR1 is SNHLY and CDR2 FYNNEI. V lost 8 bases, J lost 6 bases, and 17 bases lay in between. This CDR3 region has 13 residues. This chain's CDR3 is CASLRQVGSEQYF. In nucleotides, the CDR3 is TGTGCCAGCCTGCGGCAGGTTGGGAGCGAGCAGTACTTC.

This chain's CDR3 is CASSLSRGNGYTF. The CDR3 bases are TGTGCCAGCAGCCTGTCGAGAGGGAACGGCTACACCTTC. This rearrangement joins TRBV14 to TRBJ1-2; D is uncertain. V was pared by 4 bases and J by 8 bases, with 14 bases between. The CDR3 has 13 amino acids. The germline V gene has CDR1 SGHDN and CDR2 FVKESK.